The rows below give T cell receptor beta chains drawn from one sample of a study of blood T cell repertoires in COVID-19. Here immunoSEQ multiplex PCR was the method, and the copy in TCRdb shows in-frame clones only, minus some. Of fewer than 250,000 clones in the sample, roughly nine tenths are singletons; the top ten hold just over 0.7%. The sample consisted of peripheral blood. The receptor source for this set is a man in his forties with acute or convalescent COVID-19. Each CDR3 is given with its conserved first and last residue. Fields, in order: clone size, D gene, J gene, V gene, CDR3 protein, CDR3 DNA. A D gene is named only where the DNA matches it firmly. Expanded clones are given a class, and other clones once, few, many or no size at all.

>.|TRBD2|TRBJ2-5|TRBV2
CASSPGLAGPGGETQYF
TGTGCCAGCAGTCCTGGACTAGCGGGACCGGGGGGAGAGACCCAGTACTTC
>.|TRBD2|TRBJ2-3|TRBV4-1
CASSQEWGRASGDTQYF
TGCGCCAGCAGCCAAGAATGGGGGAGGGCCTCCGGAGATACGCAGTATTTT
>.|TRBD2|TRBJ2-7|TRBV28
CASRMRGQGTSGTYEQYF
TGTGCCAGCAGGATGAGAGGGCAGGGGACTAGCGGGACCTACGAGCAGTACTTC
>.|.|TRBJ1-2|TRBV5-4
CASSPGDFYGYTF
TGTGCCAGCAGCCCTGGGGACTTCTATGGCTACACCTTC
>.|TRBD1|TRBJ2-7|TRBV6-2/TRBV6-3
CASSPLGQGFYEQYF
TGTGCCAGCAGTCCGCTGGGACAGGGTTTCTACGAGCAGTACTTC
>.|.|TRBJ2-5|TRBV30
CAWSFGETQYF
TGTGCCTGGAGTTTCGGGGAGACCCAGTACTTC
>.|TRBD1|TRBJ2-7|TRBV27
CASSFLPTGGGEFEQYF
TGTGCCAGCAGTTTCCTCCCGACAGGGGGAGGTGAGTTCGAGCAGTACTTC
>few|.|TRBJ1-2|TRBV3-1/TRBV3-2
CASTRGEGYGYTF
TGTGCCAGCACCCGAGGGGAGGGCTATGGCTACACCTTC
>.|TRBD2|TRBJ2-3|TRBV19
CASSSGTSGDTTDTQYF
TGTGCCAGTAGTTCCGGGACTAGCGGGGATACCACAGATACGCAGTATTTT
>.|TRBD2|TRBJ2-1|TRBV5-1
CASSTPSGGSSYNEQFF
TGCGCCAGCAGCACCCCTAGCGGGGGGAGCTCCTACAATGAGCAGTTCTTC
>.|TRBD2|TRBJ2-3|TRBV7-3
CASRRGLAGHTDTQYF
TGTGCCAGCAGACGTGGCCTAGCGGGACACACAGATACGCAGTATTTT
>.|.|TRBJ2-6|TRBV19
CATEGRGFPSGANVLTF
TGTGCCACTGAGGGCAGGGGCTTCCCCTCTGGGGCCAACGTCCTGACTTTC
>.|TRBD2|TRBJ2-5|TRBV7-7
CASSPMTSGGETQYF
TGTGCCAGCAGCCCAATGACTAGCGGGGGGGAGACCCAGTACTTC
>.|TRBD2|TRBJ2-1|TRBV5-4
CASSPSGFSSYNEQFF
TGTGCCAGCAGCCCTAGCGGGTTCAGCTCCTACAATGAGCAGTTCTTC
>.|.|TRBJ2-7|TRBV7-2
CASSGSGSSYEQYF
TGTGCCAGCAGTGGGTCGGGGAGCTCCTACGAGCAGTACTTC
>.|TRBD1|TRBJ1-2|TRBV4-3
CASSRSEGANYGYTF
TGCGCCAGCAGCCGCAGCGAGGGGGCGAACTATGGCTACACCTTC
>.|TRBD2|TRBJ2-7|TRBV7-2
CASSLSGSGRAEQYF
TGTGCCAGCAGCTTAAGCGGTAGCGGGAGGGCCGAGCAGTACTTC
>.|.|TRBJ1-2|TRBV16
CASSQHRQNYGYTF
TGTGCCAGCAGCCAGCACAGGCAGAACTATGGCTACACCTTC
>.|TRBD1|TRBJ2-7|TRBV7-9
CASSLVAGTGYLEIYEQYF
TGTGCCAGCAGCTTAGTGGCGGGGACAGGGTATTTGGAGATCTACGAGCAGTACTTC
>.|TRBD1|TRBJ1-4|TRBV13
CASSEGQHYENLFF
TGTGCCAGCAGCGAGGGACAGCACTATGAAAACCTGTTTTTT
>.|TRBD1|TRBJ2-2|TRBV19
CASRADRATGELFF
TGTGCCAGTAGGGCGGACAGGGCGACCGGGGAGCTGTTTTTT
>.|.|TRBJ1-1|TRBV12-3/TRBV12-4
CATARVRDTEAFF
TGTGCCACCGCGAGGGTGCGGGACACTGAAGCTTTCTTT
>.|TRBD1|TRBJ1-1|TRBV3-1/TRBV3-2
CASKDTGGGTTEAFF
TGTGCCAGCAAGGACACAGGGGGGGGGACCACTGAAGCTTTCTTT
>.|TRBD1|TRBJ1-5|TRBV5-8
CASSFEGGQSNQPQHF
TGTGCCAGCAGCTTCGAGGGGGGACAGAGCAATCAGCCCCAGCATTTT
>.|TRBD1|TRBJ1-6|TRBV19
CASSPWDRNSPLHF
TGTGCCAGTAGTCCCTGGGACAGAAATTCACCCCTCCACTTT
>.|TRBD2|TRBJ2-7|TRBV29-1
CSVVPSGSSYEQYF
TGCAGCGTCGTTCCTAGCGGTTCCTCCTACGAGCAGTACTTC
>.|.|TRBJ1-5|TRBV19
CASSMVLGSGQPQHF
TGTGCCAGTAGTATGGTTTTGGGCAGCGGTCAGCCCCAGCATTTT
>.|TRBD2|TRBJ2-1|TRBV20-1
CSASKPVGLANNEQFF
TGCAGTGCTAGTAAACCAGTTGGACTAGCGAACAATGAGCAGTTCTTC
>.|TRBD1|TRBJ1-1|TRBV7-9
CASSSGGWGTEAFF
TGTGCCAGCAGCTCAGGGGGCTGGGGGACTGAAGCTTTCTTT
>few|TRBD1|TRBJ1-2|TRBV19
CASSIRGQPYGYTF
TGTGCCAGTAGTATACGGGGACAGCCTTATGGCTACACCTTC
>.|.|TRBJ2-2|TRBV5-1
CASSLDGQGSGELFF
TGCGCCAGCAGCTTGGATGGGCAGGGGAGCGGGGAGCTGTTTTTT
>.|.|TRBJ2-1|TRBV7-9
CASSADFNEQFF
TGTGCCAGCAGCGCGGATTTCAATGAGCAGTTCTTC
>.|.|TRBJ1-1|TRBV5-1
CASKGEIEAFF
TGCGCCAGCAAGGGAGAAATTGAAGCTTTCTTT
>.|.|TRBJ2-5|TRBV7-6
CASSLKGVETQYF
TGTGCCAGCAGCTTAAAAGGGGTGGAGACCCAGTACTTC
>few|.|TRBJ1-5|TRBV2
CASQPTDPNQPQHF
TGTGCCAGTCAACCGACAGATCCTAATCAGCCCCAGCATTTT
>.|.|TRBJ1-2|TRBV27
CASSLSGNIGGYTF
TGTGCCAGCAGTTTGTCAGGGAATATTGGCGGCTACACCTTC
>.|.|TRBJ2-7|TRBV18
CASSLSSYEQYF
TGTGCCAGCTCCCTGAGCTCCTACGAGCAGTACTTC
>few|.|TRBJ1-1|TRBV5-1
CASRRGRNTEAFF
TGCGCCAGCAGGAGAGGGAGGAACACTGAAGCTTTCTTT